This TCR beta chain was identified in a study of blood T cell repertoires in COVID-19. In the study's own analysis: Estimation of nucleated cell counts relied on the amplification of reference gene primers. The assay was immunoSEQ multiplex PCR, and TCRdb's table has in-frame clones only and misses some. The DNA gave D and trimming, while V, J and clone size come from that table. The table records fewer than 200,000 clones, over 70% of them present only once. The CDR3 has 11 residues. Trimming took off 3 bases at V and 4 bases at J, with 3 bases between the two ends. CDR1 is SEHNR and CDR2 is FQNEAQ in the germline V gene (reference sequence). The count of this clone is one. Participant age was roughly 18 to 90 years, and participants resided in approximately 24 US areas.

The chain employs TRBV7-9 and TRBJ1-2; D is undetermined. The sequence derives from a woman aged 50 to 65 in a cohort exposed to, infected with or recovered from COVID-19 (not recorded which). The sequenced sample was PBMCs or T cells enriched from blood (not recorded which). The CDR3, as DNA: TGTGCCAGCAGCTTCAGCTATGGCTACACCTTC. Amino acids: CASSFSYGYTF. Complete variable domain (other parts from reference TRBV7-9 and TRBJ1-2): DTGVSQNPRHKITKRGQNVTFRCDPISEHNRLYWYRQTLGQGPEFLTYFQNEAQLEKSRLLSDRFSAERPKGSFSTLEIQRTEQGDSAMYLCASSFSYGYTFGSGTRLTVV.